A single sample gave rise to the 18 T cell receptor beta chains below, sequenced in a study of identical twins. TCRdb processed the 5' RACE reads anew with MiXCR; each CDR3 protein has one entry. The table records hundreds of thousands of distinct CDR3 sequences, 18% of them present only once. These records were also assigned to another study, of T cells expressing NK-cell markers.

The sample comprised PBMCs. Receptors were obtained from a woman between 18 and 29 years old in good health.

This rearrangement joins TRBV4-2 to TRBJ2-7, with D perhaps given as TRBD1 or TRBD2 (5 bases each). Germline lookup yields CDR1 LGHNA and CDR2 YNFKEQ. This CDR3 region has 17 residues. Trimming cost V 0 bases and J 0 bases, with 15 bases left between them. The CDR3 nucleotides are TGTGCCAGCAGCCAAGATCCGGGACCTCAGACCTCCTACGAGCAGTACTTC. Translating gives CASSQDPGPQTSYEQYF.

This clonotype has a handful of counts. The CDR3 sequence: CASSSFEEETQYF. The CDR3 nucleotides are TGTGCCAGCAGCTCCTTTGAGGAAGAGACCCAGTACTTC. This sequence joins TRBV7-9 and TRBJ2-5; D uncertain. Germline V gene data show CDR1 as SEHNR and CDR2 as FQNEAQ (reference sequence). The length of the CDR3 is 13 residues. V lost 4 bases and J 3 bases, leaving 9 bases between the germline ends. The variable domain in full, with the rest retrieved from reference TRBV7-9 and TRBJ2-5, is DTGVSQNPRHKITKRGQNVTFRCDPISEHNRLYWYRQTLGQGPEFLTYFQNEAQLEKSRLLSDRFSAERPKGSFSTLEIQRTEQGDSAMYLCASSSFEEETQYFGPGTRLLVL.

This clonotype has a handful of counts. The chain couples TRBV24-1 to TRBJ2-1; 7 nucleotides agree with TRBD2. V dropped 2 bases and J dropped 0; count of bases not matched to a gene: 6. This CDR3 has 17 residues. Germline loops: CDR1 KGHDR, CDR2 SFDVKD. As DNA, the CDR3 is TGTGCCACCAGTGATTCCCCGGGACTAAGCTCCTACAATGAGCAGTTCTTC. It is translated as CATSDSPGLSSYNEQFF.

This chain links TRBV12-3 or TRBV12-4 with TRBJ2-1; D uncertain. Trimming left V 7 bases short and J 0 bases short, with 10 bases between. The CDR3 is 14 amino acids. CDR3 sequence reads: CASTATSSYNEQFF. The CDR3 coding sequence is TGTGCCAGCACTGCAACCAGCTCCTACAATGAGCAGTTCTTC.

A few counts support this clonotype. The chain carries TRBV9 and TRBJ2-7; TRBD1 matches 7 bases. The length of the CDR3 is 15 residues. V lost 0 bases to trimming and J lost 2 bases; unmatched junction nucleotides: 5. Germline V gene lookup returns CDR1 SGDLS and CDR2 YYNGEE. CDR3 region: CASSVEQGFTYEQYF. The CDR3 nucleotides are TGTGCCAGCAGCGTAGAACAGGGGTTTACCTACGAGCAGTACTTC.

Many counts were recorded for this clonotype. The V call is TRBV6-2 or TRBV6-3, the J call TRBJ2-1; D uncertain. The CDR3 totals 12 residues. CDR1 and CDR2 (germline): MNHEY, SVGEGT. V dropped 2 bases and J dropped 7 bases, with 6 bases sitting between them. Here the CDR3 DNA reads TGTGCCAGCAGTTACGCAAGAAATGAGCAGTTCTTC. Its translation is CASSYARNEQFF.

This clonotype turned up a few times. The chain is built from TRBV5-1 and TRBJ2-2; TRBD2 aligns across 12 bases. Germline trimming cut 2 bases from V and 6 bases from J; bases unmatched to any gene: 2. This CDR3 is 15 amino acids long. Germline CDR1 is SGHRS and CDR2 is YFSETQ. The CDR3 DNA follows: TGCGCCAGCAGCTTACTAGCGGGGGGTGCCGGGGAGCTGTTTTTT. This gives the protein CASSLLAGGAGELFF.

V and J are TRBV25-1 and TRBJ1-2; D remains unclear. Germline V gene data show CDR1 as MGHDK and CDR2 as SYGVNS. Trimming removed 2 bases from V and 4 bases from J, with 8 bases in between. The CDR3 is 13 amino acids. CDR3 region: CASSERDAYGYTF. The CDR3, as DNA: TGTGCCAGCAGTGAAAGGGATGCCTATGGCTACACCTTC.

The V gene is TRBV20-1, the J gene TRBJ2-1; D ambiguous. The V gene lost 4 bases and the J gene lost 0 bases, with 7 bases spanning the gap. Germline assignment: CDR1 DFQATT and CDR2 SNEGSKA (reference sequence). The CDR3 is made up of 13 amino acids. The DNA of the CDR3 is TGCAGTGCTAACCCCAGCTCCTACAATGAGCAGTTCTTC. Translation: CSANPSSYNEQFF.

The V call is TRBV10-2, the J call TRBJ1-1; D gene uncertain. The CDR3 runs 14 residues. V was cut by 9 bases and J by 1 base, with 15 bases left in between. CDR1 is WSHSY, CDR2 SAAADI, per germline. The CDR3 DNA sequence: TGCGCCAGTCAGGTTGGATCGAGGAACACTGAAGCTTTCTTT. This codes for CASQVGSRNTEAFF.

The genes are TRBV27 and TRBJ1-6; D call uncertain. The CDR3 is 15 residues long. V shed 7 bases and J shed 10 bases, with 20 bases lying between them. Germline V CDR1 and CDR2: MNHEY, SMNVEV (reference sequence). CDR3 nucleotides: TGTGCCAGCAAGGACGGCATGGCCGCTGGCTCACCCCTCCACTTT. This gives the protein CASKDGMAAGSPLHF.

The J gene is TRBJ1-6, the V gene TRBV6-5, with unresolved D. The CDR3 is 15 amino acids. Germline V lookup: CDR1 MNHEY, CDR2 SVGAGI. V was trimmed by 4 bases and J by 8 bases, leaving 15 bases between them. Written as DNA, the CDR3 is TGTGCCAGCAGTTCGAGAAGAGGGTACGATTCACCCCTCCACTTT. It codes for CASSSRRGYDSPLHF.

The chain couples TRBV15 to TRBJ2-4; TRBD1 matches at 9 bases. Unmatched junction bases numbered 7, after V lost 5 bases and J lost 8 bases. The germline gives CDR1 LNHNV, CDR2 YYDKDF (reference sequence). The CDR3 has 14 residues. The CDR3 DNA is TGTGCCACCAGCCTCACAGGGGGCGCCTACATTCAGTACTTC. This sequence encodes CATSLTGGAYIQYF.

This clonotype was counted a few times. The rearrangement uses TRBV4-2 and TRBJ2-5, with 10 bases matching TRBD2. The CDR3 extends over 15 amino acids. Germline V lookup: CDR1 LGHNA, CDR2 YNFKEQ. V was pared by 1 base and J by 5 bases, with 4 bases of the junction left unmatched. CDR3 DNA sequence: TGTGCCAGCAGCCAAGGGACTAGCGGCAGGGAGACCCAGTACTTC. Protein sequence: CASSQGTSGRETQYF.

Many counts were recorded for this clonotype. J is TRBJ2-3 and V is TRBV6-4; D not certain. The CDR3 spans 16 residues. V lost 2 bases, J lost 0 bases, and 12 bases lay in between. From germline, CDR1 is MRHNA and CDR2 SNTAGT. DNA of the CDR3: TGTGCCAGCAGTGACGGTGTCTCTCCTAGCACAGATACGCAGTATTTT. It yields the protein CASSDGVSPSTDTQYF.

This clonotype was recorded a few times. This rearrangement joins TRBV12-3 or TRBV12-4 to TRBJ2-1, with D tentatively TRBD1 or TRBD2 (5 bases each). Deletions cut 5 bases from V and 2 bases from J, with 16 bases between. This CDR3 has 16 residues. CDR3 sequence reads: CASSQGGSGPYNEQFF. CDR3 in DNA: TGTGCCAGCAGTCAGGGCGGGTCAGGGCCCTACAATGAGCAGTTCTTC.

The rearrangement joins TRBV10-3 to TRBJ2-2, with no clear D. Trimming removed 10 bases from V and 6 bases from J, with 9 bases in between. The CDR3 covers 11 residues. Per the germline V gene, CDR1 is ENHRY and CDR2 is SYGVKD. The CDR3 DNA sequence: TGTGCCACCACGGAAGCCGGGGAGCTGTTTTTT. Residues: CATTEAGELFF.

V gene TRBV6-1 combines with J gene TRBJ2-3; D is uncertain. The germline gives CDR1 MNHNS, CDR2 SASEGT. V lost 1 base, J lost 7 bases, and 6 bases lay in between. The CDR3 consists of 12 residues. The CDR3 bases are TGTGCCAGCAGTGAAGGCTTTTATACGCAGTATTTT. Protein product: CASSEGFYTQYF.